Following are 20 T cell receptor beta chains from one sample sequenced in a study of blood T cell repertoires in COVID-19. Sequenced by immunoSEQ multiplex PCR; TCRdb stores in-frame clones only, minus some. The sample shows approximately 50,000 clones, about nine tenths of them seen only once. The sequenced material came from peripheral blood. These receptors were taken from a woman of 80 years or more with acute or convalescent COVID-19.

The V and J genes are TRBV6-5 and TRBJ1-5; weak D call: TRBD1 (5 bases). V was trimmed by 7 bases and J by 6 bases, leaving 13 bases between them. The CDR3 runs to 13 residues. Per germline, CDR1 MNHEY and CDR2 SVGAGI. CDR3 region: CASNQGRIQPQHF. The CDR3 DNA is TGTGCCAGCAATCAGGGCCGGATTCAGCCCCAGCATTTT.

The chain recombines TRBV19 with TRBJ1-1, with D possibly TRBD1 on 6 matching bases. The CDR3 totals 16 residues. Trimming shortened V by 3 bases and J by 5 bases, and 19 bases separated the two germline ends. The germline V gene encodes CDR1 LNHDA and CDR2 SQIVND (reference sequence). The CDR3 is CASSIRGSGVRTEAFF. Here the CDR3 DNA reads TGTGCCAGTAGTATCAGAGGTTCAGGGGTAAGGACTGAAGCTTTCTTT.

This chain connects TRBV19 to TRBJ2-1; D perhaps matches TRBD1 (5 bases). V shed 3 bases and J shed 6 bases, with 12 bases lying between them. The length of the CDR3 is 14 residues. Germline assignment: CDR1 LNHDA and CDR2 SQIVND (reference sequence). The CDR3 is CASSMRTSINEQFF. The CDR3 region has the DNA TGTGCCAGTAGTATGAGGACATCCATCAATGAGCAGTTCTTC.

The chain links TRBV6-2 or TRBV6-3 to TRBJ2-7, with 7 bases that match TRBD1. In germline, CDR1 is MNHEY, CDR2 SVGEGT. Losses at the gene ends were 6 bases for V and 9 bases for J; bases not matched to a gene: 8. This CDR3 has 12 amino acids. The CDR3 nucleotides read TGTGCCAGCAGCCTAAGACAGGGACGGCAGTACTTC. Its translation: CASSLRQGRQYF.

The rearrangement uses TRBV19 and TRBJ2-1, with 10 bases aligning to TRBD1. Germline CDR1 LNHDA, CDR2 SQIVND (reference sequence). CDR3 length: 15 amino acids. With V trimmed by 5 bases and J by 5 bases, 6 bases remained unmatched. The CDR3 is CASSRPGQGNNEQFF. The CDR3 nucleotides read TGTGCCAGTAGTCGTCCGGGACAGGGGAACAATGAGCAGTTCTTC. Full variable domain (rest looked up from reference TRBV19 and TRBJ2-1): DGGITQSPKYLFRKEGQNVTLSCEQNLNHDAMYWYRQDPGQGLRLIYYSQIVNDFQKGDIAEGYSVSREKKESFPLTVTSAQKNPTAFYLCASSRPGQGNNEQFFGPGTRLTVL.

The V and J genes are TRBV7-9 and TRBJ2-2; TRBD1 is a possible D gene (5 bases). V was pared by 6 bases and J by 1 base, with 12 bases between. Germline V gene sequence: CDR1 SEHNR, CDR2 FQNEAQ (reference sequence). The CDR3 runs 15 residues. In DNA, the CDR3 is TGTGCCAGCAGATCCCGACAGAAGAACACCGGGGAGCTGTTTTTT. It specifies CASRSRQKNTGELFF.

The chain carries TRBV7-8 and TRBJ2-3, with D maybe TRBD2 (7 bases). Trimming took 1 base from V and 4 from J, leaving 12 bases between them. The germline V gene has CDR1 SGHVS and CDR2 FQNEAQ. The CDR3 is made up of 15 amino acids. The CDR3 sequence is CASSLVGGLPDTQYF. In DNA form, the CDR3 reads TGTGCCAGCAGCTTAGTCGGGGGGCTCCCAGATACGCAGTATTTT.

The chain recombines TRBV5-1 with TRBJ2-7, with TRBD1 matching 8 bases. J gave up 2 bases and V 4 bases, and 5 bases lay outside the gene matches. Per the germline V gene, CDR1 is SGHRS and CDR2 is YFSETQ. There are 14 residues in the CDR3. The CDR3 sequence: CASSPDRGAYEQYF. DNA for the CDR3: TGCGCCAGCAGCCCCGACAGGGGAGCCTACGAGCAGTACTTC. The full variable domain, its missing parts supplied by reference TRBV5-1 and TRBJ2-7, is KAGVTQTPRYLIKTRGQQVTLSCSPISGHRSVSWYQQTPGQGLQFLFEYFSETQRNKGNFPGRFSGRQFSNSRSEMNVSTLELGDSALYLCASSPDRGAYEQYFGPGTRLTVT.

The chain uses TRBV5-1 and TRBJ2-5; 12 nucleotides line up with TRBD2. The germline gives CDR1 SGHRS, CDR2 YFSETQ. The CDR3 length is 15 residues. After removal of 4 bases from V and 6 bases from J, the junction contained 7 bases not matched to a gene. CDR3 nucleotide sequence: TGCGCCAGCAGCACCCGGACTAGCGGGGCCAAGACCCAGTACTTC. Protein: CASSTRTSGAKTQYF.

This clone was found a few times. This chain joins TRBV2 and TRBJ1-1; maybe TRBD1 (6 bases). Trimming took 5 bases from V and 2 from J, leaving 9 bases between them. This CDR3 is built from 13 residues. CDR1 is SNHLY and CDR2 is FYNNEI in the germline V gene. The CDR3 spells CASSLQGNTEAFF. Here the CDR3 DNA reads TGTGCCAGCAGTCTACAGGGAAACACTGAAGCTTTCTTT.

This chain connects TRBV5-1 to TRBJ2-1; 10 bases map to TRBD1. J was trimmed by 7 bases and V by 5 bases; bases with no gene match: 6. This CDR3 has 14 amino acids. Per the germline V gene, CDR1 is SGHRS and CDR2 is YFSETQ. In DNA form, the CDR3 reads TGCGCCAGCAGACCGGGACAGGGGTATAATGAGCAGTTCTTC. Amino acids: CASRPGQGYNEQFF.

This chain connects TRBV19 to TRBJ2-5; TRBD2 matches at 7 bases. The length of the CDR3 is 15 residues. V trimming: 6 bases; J trimming: 1 base; junction bases outside the gene matches: 8. Germline CDR1 LNHDA, CDR2 SQIVND (reference sequence). The CDR3 loop is CASSPSGASQETQYF. CDR3 DNA sequence: TGTGCCAGTAGCCCAAGCGGGGCGTCCCAAGAGACCCAGTACTTC. Full variable domain (remainder filled in from reference TRBV19 and TRBJ2-5): DGGITQSPKYLFRKEGQNVTLSCEQNLNHDAMYWYRQDPGQGLRLIYYSQIVNDFQKGDIAEGYSVSREKKESFPLTVTSAQKNPTAFYLCASSPSGASQETQYFGPGTRLLVL.

This chain connects TRBV3-1 (or the pseudogene TRBV3-2) to TRBJ2-3; unclear D gene. CDR3 size: 11 residues. The V end was cut by 1 base, the J end by 8 bases, with 4 bases between. CDR1 is LGHDT, CDR2 YNNKEL, per germline (reference sequence). Written as DNA, the CDR3 is TGTGCCAGCAGCCAAGGGGCTACGCAGTATTTT. Translation: CASSQGATQYF.

The rearrangement uses TRBV9 and TRBJ1-4; D ambiguous. Germline CDR1 is SGDLS and CDR2 is YYNGEE. This CDR3 contains 14 residues. Trimming took off 5 bases at V and 8 bases at J, with 16 bases between the two ends. The CDR3 sequence is CASSSLGEGEKLFF. Written as DNA, the CDR3 is TGTGCCAGCAGTTCCCTCGGGGAGGGAGAAAAACTGTTTTTT.

This clone was observed once. The rearrangement uses TRBV24-1 and TRBJ2-2, with a tentative D call TRBD1 (6 bases). This CDR3 comprises 16 residues. From germline, CDR1 is KGHDR and CDR2 SFDVKD. The V gene lost 4 bases and the J gene lost 2 bases, with 13 bases spanning the gap. This chain's CDR3 is CATSDWDTQNTGELFF. DNA of the CDR3: TGTGCCACCAGTGACTGGGACACCCAAAACACCGGGGAGCTGTTTTTT.

This rearrangement joins TRBV9 to TRBJ2-5, with TRBD1 as a possible D gene (6 bases). The CDR3 sequence is 14 residues long. Per the germline V gene, CDR1 is SGDLS and CDR2 is YYNGEE. The ends were cut back, 5 bases at V and 4 bases at J, with 15 bases in the middle. CDR3 residues: CASSSSLGGETQYF. In nucleotides, the CDR3 is TGTGCCAGCAGTTCGTCCCTAGGGGGAGAGACCCAGTACTTC.

This chain links TRBV6-5 with TRBJ1-5; 9 nucleotides match TRBD1. V shed 9 bases and J 5 bases; nucleotides not matched to a gene: 5. Germline V gene lookup returns CDR1 MNHEY and CDR2 SVGAGI. The CDR3 spans 13 residues. The CDR3 sequence: CASRDRVDQPQHF. For the CDR3, the DNA is TGTGCCAGTAGGGACAGGGTGGATCAGCCCCAGCATTTT.

This chain links TRBV30 with TRBJ2-1, with TRBD2 matching 8 bases. After removal of 5 bases from V and 11 bases from J, the junction contained 11 bases not matched to a gene. This CDR3 spans 13 amino acids. Germline assignment: CDR1 GTSNPN and CDR2 SVGIG (reference sequence). The CDR3 protein is CAWRGALAVKQFF. The CDR3 DNA reads as TGTGCCTGGCGGGGGGCACTAGCGGTTAAGCAGTTCTTC.

The chain carries TRBV3-1 (or the pseudogene TRBV3-2) and TRBJ1-2; no definite D call. This CDR3 spans 17 amino acids. The V gene lost 1 base and the J gene lost 4 bases, with 19 bases spanning the gap. Germline CDR1 LGHDT, CDR2 YNNKEL (reference sequence). CDR3 loop: CASSQAATATRGYGYTF. DNA for the CDR3: TGTGCCAGCAGCCAAGCTGCGACCGCCACTAGAGGCTATGGCTACACCTTC.

CDR3 bases: TGTGCCAGTAGTAAACAGGGTAGGAGCACCGGGGAGCTGTTTTTT. It is translated as CASSKQGRSTGELFF. The chain joins TRBV19 to TRBJ2-2; TRBD1 might be the D (6 bases). V gave up 4 bases and J gave up 4 bases, with 13 bases separating them. This CDR3 is built from 15 residues. The germline gives CDR1 LNHDA, CDR2 SQIVND (reference sequence). Full variable domain (remainder filled in from reference TRBV19 and TRBJ2-2): DGGITQSPKYLFRKEGQNVTLSCEQNLNHDAMYWYRQDPGQGLRLIYYSQIVNDFQKGDIAEGYSVSREKKESFPLTVTSAQKNPTAFYLCASSKQGRSTGELFFGEGSRLTVL.